The table lists the clone carrying this TCR beta chain with a few counts. This sample stems from a study of cytomegalovirus exposure and HLA in healthy donors. Primers for the PCR totalled 60 Vbeta and 13 Jbeta. Method: immunoSEQ multiplex PCR; TCRdb's copy keeps in-frame clones and lacks some. The table records about 120,000 clones, approximately 67% of them present only once. V was clipped by 5 bases and J by 8 bases; unmatched bases: 19. This CDR3 region has 17 residues. Germline assignment: CDR1 SGHRS and CDR2 YFSETQ. Input material: PBMCs. The sequence came from a man between 18 and 29 years old in good health and CMV-seronegative. The V and J genes are TRBV5-1 and TRBJ2-1, with 7 bases aligning to TRBD1. CDR3 sequence (DNA): TGCGCCAGCAGTCCCGGGGACGGCCGACCTACAGGGGATGAGCAGTTCTTC. Residues: CASSPGDGRPTGDEQFF. The whole variable domain, filled in from reference TRBV5-1 and TRBJ2-1, reads KAGVTQTPRYLIKTRGQQVTLSCSPISGHRSVSWYQQTPGQGLQFLFEYFSETQRNKGNFPGRFSGRQFSNSRSEMNVSTLELGDSALYLCASSPGDGRPTGDEQFFGPGTRLTVL.